This T cell receptor beta chain was captured in a study of tumor and adjacent non-tumor tissue in lung cancer. Study background: The cohort had around twelve adenocarcinoma, a couple of squamous cell and 1 small cell patients. Stage I to III disease affected 10 men and about 5 women aged about 31 to 80.

The study's findings and limits: Shorter survival was associated with higher TCR diversity in tumors. Normal lung showed higher cumulative top 100 clone frequency than tumor.

This clonotype turned up a few times. Its matching antigen is unknown. No cell sorting was done before RNA was extracted from the tissue. TCRbeta libraries were built with three rounds of nested PCR, modified from ARM-PCR. TCRdb reprocessed the multiplex PCR reads with MiXCR, giving one entry per CDR3 protein. Counted here are under 150,000 distinct CDR3 sequences, approximately 66% occurring once; the ten biggest clones make up roughly 18%. The clonotype originates from a man aged 55-75 years with small cell lung cancer. The sample comprised lung tumor tissue.

The CDR3 DNA reads TGCGCCAGCAGCTTGACCAGGGGGGACGATGAGCAGTTCTTC. As protein: CASSLTRGDDEQFF. The chain has TRBV5-1 and TRBJ2-1; tentative D call: TRBD1 (7 bases). The CDR3 is made up of 14 amino acids. V was trimmed by 1 base and J by 8 bases, leaving 13 bases between them. The germline CDR1 and CDR2 sequences are SGHRS and YFSETQ.